The 15 T cell receptor beta chains below come from one sample, sequenced in a study of graft-versus-host responses after intestinal transplantation. Assay used: immunoSEQ multiplex PCR; TCRdb lists only in-frame clones, some missing. The data contain about 20,000 clones, approximately 89% of them singletons. The sequencing here drew on PBMCs, taken approximately 240 days after intestinal transplant. Receptor source: a human patient who received an intestinal transplant, so some T cells may come from the graft donor.

CDR3 protein: CASSFTGQSWEQYF. The CDR3 nucleotides are TGCGCCAGCAGCTTTACCGGACAGTCCTGGGAGCAGTACTTC. The genes are TRBV5-1 and TRBJ2-7, with D possibly TRBD1 on 6 matching bases. The CDR3 is made up of 14 amino acids. V lost 2 bases and J lost 7, with 16 bases in between. Germline loops: CDR1 SGHRS, CDR2 YFSETQ.

The V gene is TRBV5-1, the J gene TRBJ1-1, with 7 bases fitting TRBD1. This CDR3 comprises 13 residues. CDR1 is SGHRS, CDR2 YFSETQ, per germline. J was trimmed by 6 bases and V by 4 bases; bases with no gene match: 6. CDR3 coding DNA: TGCGCCAGCAGCCTTACAGGGGCCCCTGAAGCTTTCTTT. It specifies CASSLTGAPEAFF.

V is TRBV7-9 and J is TRBJ1-2, with a tentative D call TRBD1 (5 bases). The V gene's germline CDR1 is SEHNR and CDR2 FQNEAQ (reference sequence). Between the trimmed V and J ends, which lost 1 base and 6 bases, there was a span of 9 bases. The CDR3 contains 13 residues. The CDR3 loop reads CASSLGRGNGYTF. Here the CDR3 DNA reads TGTGCCAGCAGCTTAGGGAGGGGTAATGGCTACACCTTC. Based on the CDR3 plus reference TRBV7-9 and TRBJ1-2, the full variable domain is DTGVSQNPRHKITKRGQNVTFRCDPISEHNRLYWYRQTLGQGPEFLTYFQNEAQLEKSRLLSDRFSAERPKGSFSTLEIQRTEQGDSAMYLCASSLGRGNGYTFGSGTRLTVV.

J is TRBJ2-3 and V is TRBV28, with 7 bases aligning to TRBD1. The CDR3 spans 12 residues. From germline, CDR1 is MDHEN and CDR2 SYDVKM. The junction had 0 bases not matched to a gene; V was cut back by 7 bases and J by 2 bases. CDR3 in amino acids: CASKGATDTQYF. The DNA for the CDR3 is TGTGCCAGCAAGGGGGCCACAGATACGCAGTATTTT. Variable domain in full (rest from reference TRBV28 and TRBJ2-3): DVKVTQSSRYLVKRTGEKVFLECVQDMDHENMFWYRQDPGLGLRLIYFSYDVKMKEKGDIPEGYSVSREKKERFSLILESASTNQTSMYLCASKGATDTQYFGPGTRLTVL.

The V gene is TRBV18, the J gene TRBJ2-3; D is perhaps TRBD1 or TRBD2 (5 bases each). The CDR3 consists of 15 residues. Germline loops: CDR1 KGHSH, CDR2 LQKENI. Trimming took off 1 base at V and 2 bases at J, with 10 bases between the two ends. This chain's CDR3 is CASSPQEGFTDTQYF. DNA for the CDR3: TGTGCCAGCTCACCACAAGAGGGGTTCACAGATACGCAGTATTTT.

CDR3 bases: TGCGCCAGCAGCCGCCGGGGAAATGAAAAACTGTTTTTT. It is translated as CASSRRGNEKLFF. This sequence joins TRBV4-1 and TRBJ1-4; D remains unclear. The CDR3 is made up of 13 amino acids. CDR1 and CDR2 from the germline V gene are MGHRA and YSYEKL. Trimming took off 4 bases at V and 5 bases at J, with 8 bases between the two ends.

This chain connects TRBV5-4 to TRBJ2-6, with 7 nucleotides matching TRBD1. The CDR3 runs to 15 residues. The V gene end was trimmed by 6 bases and the J gene end by 0 bases; junction bases not matched to a gene: 3. From germline, CDR1 is SGHNT and CDR2 YYREEE (reference sequence). This CDR3 is CASNPGGSGANVLTF. CDR3 DNA: TGTGCCAGCAACCCAGGGGGCTCTGGGGCCAACGTCCTGACTTTC.

V usage is TRBV18 and J usage is TRBJ1-1; 9 bases map to TRBD1. This CDR3 contains 14 residues. Germline V gene lookup returns CDR1 KGHSH and CDR2 LQKENI. The V segment lost 3 bases and the J segment 6 bases; nucleotides outside the gene matches: 5. The CDR3 DNA reads as TGTGCCAGCTCACCGACAGGGGGAGGCGCTGAAGCTTTCTTT. It specifies CASSPTGGGAEAFF.

This clone was detected once. This sample also contains other DNA sequences that code for the same CDR3. The gene calls are TRBV6-1 and TRBJ2-7, with a possible D match to TRBD2 (6 bases). The CDR3 loop spans 15 amino acids. The germline V gene encodes CDR1 MNHNS and CDR2 SASEGT. V lost 4 bases and J 6 bases, leaving 19 bases between the germline ends. In nucleotides, the CDR3 is TGTGCCAGCAGTGGGACTGGTGCGGGGAACATCGAGCAGTACTTC. This codes for CASSGTGAGNIEQYF.

The chain carries TRBV7-9 and TRBJ1-1; unclear D gene. The V end was cut by 1 base, the J end by 1 base, with 19 bases between. This CDR3 region has 18 residues. Germline V gene data show CDR1 as SEHNR and CDR2 as FQNEAQ (reference sequence). In DNA, the CDR3 is TGTGCCAGCAGCTTAGTCGGCGTCGGAGGGCTGGAGAACACTGAAGCTTTCTTT. Translation gives CASSLVGVGGLENTEAFF.

The V and J genes are TRBV15 and TRBJ2-5; 11 nucleotides line up with TRBD2. The CDR3 runs to 17 residues. Trimming cost V 1 base and J 2 bases; bases outside gene matches: 6. Germline V lookup: CDR1 LNHNV, CDR2 YYDKDF (reference sequence). As DNA, the CDR3 is TGTGCCACCAGCAGAGGGGGACTAGCGGTCCAACAAGAGACCCAGTACTTC. This codes for CATSRGGLAVQQETQYF.

This clone was recorded only once. The chain is built from TRBV25-1 and TRBJ2-3; TRBD2 agrees at 7 bases. CDR1 MGHDK and CDR2 SYGVNS come from the germline V gene. This CDR3 spans 18 amino acids. With V trimmed by 7 bases and J by 5 bases, 21 bases remained unmatched. The chain's CDR3 is CASTSGGPAGPYVDTQYF. The CDR3 DNA follows: TGTGCCAGCACCTCCGGGGGTCCAGCGGGGCCCTACGTAGATACGCAGTATTTT. Based on the CDR3 plus reference TRBV25-1 and TRBJ2-3, the full variable domain is EADIYQTPRYLVIGTGKKITLECSQTMGHDKMYWYQQDPGMELHLIHYSYGVNSTEKGDLSSESTVSRIRTEHFPLTLESARPSHTSQYLCASTSGGPAGPYVDTQYFGPGTRLTVL.

The genes are TRBV29-1 and TRBJ2-3; D remains ambiguous. Germline CDR1 and CDR2: SQVTM and ANQGSEA. CDR3 length: 11 amino acids. The V end was cut by 7 bases, the J end by 2 bases, with 7 bases between. CDR3 sequence: CSGTVTDTQYF. The CDR3 nucleotides read TGCAGCGGGACGGTCACAGATACGCAGTATTTT.

This clone was counted between two and nine times. The CDR3 bases are TGTGCCATCAGTGAGACAGGGGGCTCCTACAATGAGCAGTTCTTC. Translation gives CAISETGGSYNEQFF. This chain connects TRBV10-3 to TRBJ2-1; 8 positions match TRBD1. CDR1 is ENHRY, CDR2 SYGVKD, per germline. The CDR3 is made up of 15 amino acids. The ends lost 2 bases at V and 0 bases at J; junction bases unmatched: 0.

The chain uses TRBV5-4 and TRBJ1-1; D possibly corresponds to TRBD1 (6 bases). V was clipped by 0 bases and J by 0 bases, with 9 bases between them. The length of the CDR3 is 15 residues. Germline V CDR1 and CDR2: SGHNT, YYREEE (reference sequence). The CDR3 loop reads CASSLEGGLNTEAFF. The CDR3 nucleotides read TGTGCCAGCAGCTTGGAAGGGGGGCTGAACACTGAAGCTTTCTTT.